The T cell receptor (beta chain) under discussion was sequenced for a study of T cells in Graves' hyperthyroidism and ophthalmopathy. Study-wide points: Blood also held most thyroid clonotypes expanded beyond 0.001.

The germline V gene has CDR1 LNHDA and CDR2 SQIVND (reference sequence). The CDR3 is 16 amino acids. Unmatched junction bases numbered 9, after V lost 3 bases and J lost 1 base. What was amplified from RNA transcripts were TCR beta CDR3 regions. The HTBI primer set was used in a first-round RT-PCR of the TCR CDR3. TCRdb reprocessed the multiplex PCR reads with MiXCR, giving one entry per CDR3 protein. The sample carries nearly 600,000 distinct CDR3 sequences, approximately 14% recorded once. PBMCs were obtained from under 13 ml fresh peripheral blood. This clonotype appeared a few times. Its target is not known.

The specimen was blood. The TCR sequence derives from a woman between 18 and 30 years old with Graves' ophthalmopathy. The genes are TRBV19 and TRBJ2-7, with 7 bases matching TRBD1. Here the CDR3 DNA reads TGTGCCAGTAGTATGAGGATGCAGGGGGAATCCTACGAGCAGTACTTC. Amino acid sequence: CASSMRMQGESYEQYF.